This record looks at one TCR beta chain sequence and its context. This entry is derived from a study of blood T cell repertoires in COVID-19. Method: immunoSEQ multiplex PCR; TCRdb's copy keeps in-frame clones and lacks some. The table records 150,000 to 200,000 clones, about 83% of them present only once. The CDR3 spans 16 residues. CDR1 is LGHNA, CDR2 YSLEER, per germline. The J segment lost 1 base and the V segment lost 4 bases, leaving 9 bases of the junction unmatched. This receptor was obtained from a woman under 40 who had been exposed to COVID-19. This rearrangement joins TRBV4-3 to TRBJ2-5, with 7 bases lining up with TRBD2. Sequencing was performed on PBMCs or T cells enriched from blood (not recorded which). In nucleotides, the CDR3 is TGCGCCAGCAGCCTGGGCGGGGGTCTCGGCCAAGAGACCCAGTACTTC. This translates into CASSLGGGLGQETQYF.